This T cell receptor (beta chain) was identified in a study of beta chain bispecific antibodies for T cell cancers. Study-wide points: Most targeted TRBV signal came from the leukemia cell line cells, not normal T cells.

Clonotypes were quantified using unique molecular identifier barcodes. TCRdb processed the 5' RACE reads anew with MiXCR; each CDR3 protein has one entry. Found here are some 9,000 distinct CDR3 sequences, less than 2.5% of them singletons; the top ten hold approximately 70%. Expansion lasted 2 to 4 days, with either anti-CD3 antibody OKT3 or CD3/CD28 beads. Control cocultures used anti-CD19 bispecific, which spared Jurkat and HPB-ALL cells. Culture medium contained IL-2 at 85 to 100 IU/ml and IL-7 at roughly 4.9 ng/ml. Bispecific antibody was added to approximately 5 x 10^4 normal T cells and approximately 5 x 10^4 target cells. This clonotype came up many times. Its cognate antigen is unknown. One end of the junction is discordant with germline, which a read error may explain. This clonotype was obtained from a human donor in good health. Some clones in this sample may be carry-over from other donors' samples. Sequencing was performed on T cells from a healthy donor cultured with Jurkat leukemia cells, taken from a culture containing an anti-CD19 bispecific antibody.

Here the CDR3 reads CASGKDRNSWANVLTF. The CDR3 DNA is TGTGCTAGTGGGAAGGACAGGAACTCTTGGGCCAACGTCCTGACTTTC. The gene calls are TRBV12-5 and TRBJ2-6; 7 bases agree with TRBD1. The CDR3 contains 16 residues. Germline V gene sequence: CDR1 LGHNT, CDR2 FRNRAP.